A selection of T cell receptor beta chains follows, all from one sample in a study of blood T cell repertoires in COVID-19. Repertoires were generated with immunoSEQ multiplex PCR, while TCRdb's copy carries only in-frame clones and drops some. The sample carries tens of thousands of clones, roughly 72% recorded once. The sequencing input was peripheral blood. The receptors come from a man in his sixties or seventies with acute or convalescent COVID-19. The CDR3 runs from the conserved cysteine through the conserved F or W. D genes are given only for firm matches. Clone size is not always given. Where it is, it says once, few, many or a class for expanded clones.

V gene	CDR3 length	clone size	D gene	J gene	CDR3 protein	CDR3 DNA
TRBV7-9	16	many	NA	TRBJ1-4	CASSSVSGATNEKLFF	TGTGCCAGCAGCTCCGTTTCAGGGGCAACTAATGAAAAACTGTTTTTT
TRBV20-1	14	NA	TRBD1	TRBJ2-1	CSASEDRGLNEQFF	TGCAGTGCTAGTGAAGACAGGGGTCTCAATGAGCAGTTCTTC
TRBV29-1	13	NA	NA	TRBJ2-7	CSVWTAPSYEQYF	TGCAGCGTCTGGACAGCACCCTCCTACGAGCAGTACTTC
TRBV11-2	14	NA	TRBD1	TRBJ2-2	CASSRDRNTGELFF	TGTGCCAGCAGCCGGGACAGGAACACCGGGGAGCTGTTTTTT
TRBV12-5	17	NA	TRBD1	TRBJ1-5	CASGLVVGTGRLGPQHF	TGTGCTAGTGGTTTGGTGGTTGGGACAGGGAGATTGGGGCCCCAGCATTTT
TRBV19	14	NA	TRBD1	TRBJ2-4	CASSADRVLDIQYF	TGTGCCAGTAGCGCGGACAGGGTTCTGGACATTCAGTACTTC
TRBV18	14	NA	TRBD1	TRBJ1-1	CASSLDRANTEAFF	TGTGCCAGCTCCCTTGACAGGGCAAACACTGAAGCTTTCTTT
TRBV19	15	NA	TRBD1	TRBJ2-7	CASSIGQGFSYEQYF	TGTGCCAGTAGTATAGGACAGGGCTTCTCCTACGAGCAGTACTTC
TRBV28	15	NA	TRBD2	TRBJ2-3	CASSLFGGSTDTQYF	TGTGCCAGCAGTTTATTCGGGGGGTCCACAGATACGCAGTATTTT
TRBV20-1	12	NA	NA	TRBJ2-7	CSASQRRYEQYF	TGCAGTGCTAGTCAGCGAAGGTACGAGCAGTACTTC
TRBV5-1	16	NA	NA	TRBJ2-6	CASSKGENSGANVLTF	TGCGCCAGTTCGAAGGGGGAAAACTCTGGGGCCAACGTCCTGACTTTC
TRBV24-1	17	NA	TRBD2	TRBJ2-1	CATSDLEGRGGANEQFF	TGTGCCACCAGTGACCTGGAGGGGCGGGGGGGAGCGAATGAGCAGTTCTTC
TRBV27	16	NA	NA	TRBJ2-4	CASRMGPTQTKNIQYF	TGTGCCAGCAGAATGGGGCCAACACAGACTAAAAACATTCAGTACTTC
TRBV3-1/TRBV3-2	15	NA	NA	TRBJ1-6	CASFDSSSYNSPLHF	TGTGCCAGCTTCGACAGTTCCTCCTATAATTCACCCCTCCACTTT
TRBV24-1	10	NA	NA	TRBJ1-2	CATSVVGYTF	TGTGCCACCAGTGTCGTAGGCTACACCTTC
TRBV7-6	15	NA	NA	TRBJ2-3	CASSFGQAGTDTQYF	TGTGCCAGCAGCTTTGGTCAGGCCGGCACAGATACGCAGTATTTT
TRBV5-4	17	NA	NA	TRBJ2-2	CASSLGPKTGNTGELFF	TGTGCCAGCAGCTTGGGGCCGAAGACAGGGAACACCGGGGAGCTGTTTTTT
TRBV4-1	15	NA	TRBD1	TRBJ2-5	CASSQPGTGQETQYF	TGCGCCAGCAGCCAACCTGGGACAGGGCAAGAGACCCAGTACTTC
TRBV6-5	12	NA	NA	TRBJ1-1	CASSFGGTEAFF	TGTGCCAGCAGTTTCGGGGGGACTGAAGCTTTCTTT
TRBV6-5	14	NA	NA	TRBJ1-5	CASIVVLGNQPQHF	TGTGCCAGCATAGTGGTACTCGGCAATCAGCCCCAGCATTTT
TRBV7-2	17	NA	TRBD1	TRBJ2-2	CASSLALTGMNTGELFF	TGTGCCAGCAGCTTAGCGCTGACAGGGATGAACACCGGGGAGCTGTTTTTT
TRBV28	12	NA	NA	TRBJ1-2	CASSLARYGYTF	TGTGCCAGCAGTTTGGCCAGGTATGGCTACACCTTC
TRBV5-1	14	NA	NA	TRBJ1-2	CASSLMGAEGGYTF	TGCGCCAGCAGCTTGATGGGGGCGGAAGGTGGCTACACCTTC
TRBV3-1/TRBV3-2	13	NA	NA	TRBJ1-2	CASSLGRGYGYTF	TGTGCCAGCAGCCTAGGACGGGGCTATGGCTACACCTTC
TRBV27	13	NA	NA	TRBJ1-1	CASSLGEGTEAFF	TGTGCCAGCAGTTTAGGGGAGGGCACTGAAGCTTTCTTT
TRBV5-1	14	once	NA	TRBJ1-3	CASSLGTSGNTIYF	TGCGCCAGCAGCTTGGGAACTTCTGGAAACACCATATATTTT
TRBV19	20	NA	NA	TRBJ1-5	CASSILGSGGILRSNQPQHF	TGTGCCAGTAGTATCCTCGGGTCCGGGGGGATTTTACGGAGCAATCAGCCCCAGCATTTT
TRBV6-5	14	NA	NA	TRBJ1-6	CATLDSSYNSPLHF	TGTGCCACCCTAGATAGCTCCTATAATTCACCCCTCCACTTT
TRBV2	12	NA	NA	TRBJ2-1	CASSVSWNEQFF	TGTGCCAGCAGTGTAAGCTGGAATGAGCAGTTCTTC
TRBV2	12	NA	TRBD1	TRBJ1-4	CASSFTGGNLFF	TGTGCCAGCAGTTTTACAGGGGGCAATCTGTTTTTT
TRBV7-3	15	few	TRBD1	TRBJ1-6	CASSSLPGQGSPLHF	TGTGCCAGCAGCTCGCTCCCGGGACAGGGTTCACCCCTCCACTTT
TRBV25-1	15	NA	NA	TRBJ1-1	CASSAPNRGNTEAFF	TGTGCCAGCAGTGCCCCAAATAGAGGGAACACTGAAGCTTTCTTT
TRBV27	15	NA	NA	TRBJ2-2	CASRGSTGNTGELFF	TGTGCCAGCAGAGGCTCGACAGGGAACACCGGGGAGCTGTTTTTT
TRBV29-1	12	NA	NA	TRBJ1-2	CSVETGAGGYTF	TGCAGCGTTGAAACTGGAGCGGGTGGCTACACCTTC
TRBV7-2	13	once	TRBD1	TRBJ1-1	CASSKQGSTEAFF	TGTGCCAGCAGCAAACAGGGGAGTACTGAAGCTTTCTTT
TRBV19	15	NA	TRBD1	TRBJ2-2	CASAWTGGGLKKLFF	TGTGCCAGCGCCTGGACAGGGGGGGGCTTGAAGAAGCTGTTTTTT
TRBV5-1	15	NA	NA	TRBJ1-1	CASRRGRQLNTEAFF	TGCGCCAGCAGGCGGGGGCGACAACTGAACACTGAAGCTTTCTTT
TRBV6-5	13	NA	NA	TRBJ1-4	CASMGGVNEKLFF	TGTGCCAGCATGGGGGGAGTTAATGAAAAACTGTTTTTT
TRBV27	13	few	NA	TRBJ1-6	CASKGADNSPLHF	TGTGCCAGCAAAGGGGCAGATAATTCACCCCTCCACTTT
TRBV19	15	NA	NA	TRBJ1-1	CASSRDRQLNTEAFF	TGTGCCAGTAGTAGAGACAGACAATTGAACACTGAAGCTTTCTTT
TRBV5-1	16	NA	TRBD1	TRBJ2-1	CASSTGGQGMGNEQFF	TGCGCCAGCAGCACGGGTGGACAGGGAATGGGCAATGAGCAGTTCTTC
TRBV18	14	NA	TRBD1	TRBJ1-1	CASSPGQGYDEAFF	TGTGCCAGCTCACCGGGACAGGGGTACGATGAAGCTTTCTTT
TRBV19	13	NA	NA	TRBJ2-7	CASSYSYETVLDF	TGTGCCAGTAGTTACTCGTATGAGACAGTCTTGGACTTC
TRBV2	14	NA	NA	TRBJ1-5	CASSAGVQGQPQHF	TGTGCCAGCAGCGCAGGGGTCCAGGGGCAGCCCCAGCATTTT
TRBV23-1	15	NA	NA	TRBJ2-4	CASSPTEIAKNIQYF	TGCGCCAGCAGTCCGACAGAAATAGCCAAAAACATTCAGTACTTC
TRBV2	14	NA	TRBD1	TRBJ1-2	CASTRQGLDYGYTF	TGTGCCAGCACGAGACAGGGGCTTGACTATGGCTACACCTTC
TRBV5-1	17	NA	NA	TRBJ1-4	CASKQGMGEVANEKLFF	TGCGCCAGCAAGCAGGGGATGGGAGAGGTCGCTAATGAAAAACTGTTTTTT
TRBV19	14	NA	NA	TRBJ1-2	CASSLTHWAYGYTF	TGTGCCAGTAGTCTCACACATTGGGCCTATGGCTACACCTTC
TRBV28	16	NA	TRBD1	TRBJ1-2	CASSLWGQGDLDGYTF	TGTGCCAGCAGTTTATGGGGACAGGGAGACTTGGATGGCTACACCTTC
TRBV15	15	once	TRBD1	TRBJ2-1	CATSRRGTGDNEQFF	TGTGCCACCAGCAGGAGGGGGACAGGGGACAATGAGCAGTTCTTC
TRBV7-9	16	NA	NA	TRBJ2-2	CASSSMRTSWPGELFF	TGTGCCAGCAGCTCCATGAGGACAAGCTGGCCCGGGGAGCTGTTTTTT
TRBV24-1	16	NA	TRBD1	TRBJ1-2	CATSDPLGQGASGYTF	TGTGCCACCAGTGACCCCCTGGGACAGGGGGCGAGTGGCTACACCTTC
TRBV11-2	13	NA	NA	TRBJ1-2	CASSPGGGYGYTF	TGTGCCAGCAGCCCCGGGGGGGGGTATGGCTACACCTTC
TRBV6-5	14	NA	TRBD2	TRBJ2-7	CASTPTSGSYEQYF	TGTGCCAGCACCCCGACTAGCGGGAGTTACGAGCAGTACTTC
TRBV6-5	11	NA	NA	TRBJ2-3	CASSNADTQYF	TGTGCCAGCAGTAATGCGGATACGCAGTATTTT
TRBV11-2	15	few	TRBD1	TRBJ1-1	CASSLGTGLNTEAFF	TGTGCCAGCAGCTTAGGGACAGGTCTGAACACTGAAGCTTTCTTT